The 9 T cell receptor beta chains presented below share a single source sample, sequenced in a study of blood T cells in healthy people across ages. A second PCR of 7 to 11 cycles used a sample-barcoded 5' primer and a J-beta primer mix. TCRdb recomputed calls from the 5' RACE reads with MiXCR, one row per CDR3 protein. The data hold roughly 2 million distinct CDR3 sequences, with just under 50% observed a single time. Sequencing input: blood. These receptors came from a woman in her 40s in good health.

This clonotype was detected a few times. This chain joins TRBV2 and TRBJ2-3; 9 nucleotides match TRBD1. The CDR3 has 15 amino acids. Germline V CDR1 and CDR2: SNHLY, FYNNEI. J gave up 1 base and V 6 bases, and 5 bases lay outside the gene matches. In DNA form, the CDR3 reads TGTGCCAGCAGGGTGACAGGGGGTCGCACAGATACGCAGTATTTT. Translation: CASRVTGGRTDTQYF.

A few counts support this clonotype. V and J are TRBV21-1 and TRBJ2-7; the table's D call, TRBD1, has no DNA check behind it. TRBV21-1 is a known pseudogene. The CDR3 totals 15 residues. Here the CDR3 reads CASSHRQNYSYEQYF. The CDR3 DNA reads as TGTGCCAGCAGCCACAGACAGAATTACTCCTACGAGCAGTACTTC.

The chain uses TRBV24-1 and TRBJ2-1; 10 bases map to TRBD1. Germline loops: CDR1 KGHDR, CDR2 SFDVKD. The CDR3 runs 15 residues. V shed 4 bases and J 8 bases; nucleotides not matched to a gene: 7. CDR3 residues: CATSDPGQGSHEQFF. The CDR3 bases are TGTGCCACCAGTGACCCGGGACAGGGGTCTCATGAGCAGTTCTTC.

The table lists this clonotype with a few counts. This sequence joins TRBV5-1 and TRBJ2-5; possibly TRBD1 or TRBD2 for D (5 bases each). V lost 4 bases to trimming and J lost 2 bases, with 15 bases between them. The germline V gene has CDR1 SGHRS and CDR2 YFSETQ. The CDR3 is 15 amino acids. The CDR3 DNA follows: TGCGCCAGCAGCGTCACCGGGACGGTTCAAGAGACCCAGTACTTC. Protein product: CASSVTGTVQETQYF.

This clonotype has just a few counts. This CDR3 is CASSYRGQSSYEQYF. CDR3 coding DNA: TGTGCCAGCAGTTACCGGGGACAGAGCTCCTACGAGCAGTACTTC. The J gene is TRBJ2-7, the V gene TRBV6-5; 7 nucleotides align to TRBD1. The CDR3 extends over 15 amino acids. CDR1 is MNHEY and CDR2 is SVGAGI in the germline V gene. The V gene end was trimmed by 2 bases and the J gene end by 0 bases; junction bases not matched to a gene: 4.

This clonotype was detected only once. A read error may produce the germline difference seen at one junction end. V gene TRBV4-1 combines with J gene TRBJ1-6; D not certain. The CDR3 sequence is 12 residues long. In germline, CDR1 is MGHRA, CDR2 YSYEKL. The CDR3 coding sequence is TGCCCCAGCAGCCAAGACTATTCACCCCTCCACTTT. It encodes CPSSQDYSPLHF.

This clonotype has more than one count but fewer than ten. The chain links TRBV14 to TRBJ2-1, with D tentatively TRBD1 or TRBD2 (5 bases each). V dropped 1 base and J dropped 4 bases, with 14 bases sitting between them. The length of the CDR3 is 16 residues. Germline-derived CDR1 and CDR2 are SGHDN and FVKESK. The CDR3 protein is CASSQVTGRGYNEQFF. The DNA for the CDR3 is TGTGCCAGCAGCCAAGTAACGGGGCGTGGGTACAATGAGCAGTTCTTC.

In nucleotides, the CDR3 is TGTGCCAGTGGGGTGGTGCCCTACGAGCAGTACTTC. It specifies CASGVVPYEQYF. This rearrangement joins TRBV6-6 to TRBJ2-7; D remains unclear. This CDR3 has 12 residues. The germline V gene encodes CDR1 MNHNY and CDR2 SVGAGI (reference sequence). V lost 9 bases and J 2 bases, leaving 11 bases between the germline ends.

This clonotype was seen a few times. This chain uses TRBV18 with TRBJ2-5; the D gene is possibly TRBD1 (6 bases). This CDR3 is 17 amino acids long. V lost 3 bases and J lost 5, with 22 bases in between. Looked up from germline, CDR1 is KGHSH and CDR2 is LQKENI. The CDR3 DNA reads TGTGCCAGCTCACCGAACAGGGAAGGTGTGGTTCGGGAGACCCAGTACTTC. This sequence encodes CASSPNREGVVRETQYF.